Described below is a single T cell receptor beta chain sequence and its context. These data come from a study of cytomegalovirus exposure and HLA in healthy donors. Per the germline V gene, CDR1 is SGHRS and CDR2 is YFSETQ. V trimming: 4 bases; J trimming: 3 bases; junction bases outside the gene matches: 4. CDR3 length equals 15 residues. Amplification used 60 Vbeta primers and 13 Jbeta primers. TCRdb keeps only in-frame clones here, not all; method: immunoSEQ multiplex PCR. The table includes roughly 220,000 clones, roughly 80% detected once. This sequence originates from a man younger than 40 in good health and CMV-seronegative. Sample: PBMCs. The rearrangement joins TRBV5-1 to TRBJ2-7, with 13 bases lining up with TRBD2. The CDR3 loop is CASSVTSGGGYEQYF. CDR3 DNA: TGCGCCAGCAGCGTTACTAGCGGGGGGGGCTACGAGCAGTACTTC.